Listed below are T cell receptor beta chains from one sample, sequenced in a study of T cell repertoires in cytomegalovirus infection. MiXCR, run by TCRdb on the reads, gives a single entry per CDR3 protein. The sample lists some 350,000 distinct CDR3 sequences; 15% to 20% were seen once. Sequencing was done on a sample of PBMCs. Receptor source: a human donor in good health (CMV status not recorded). Some clones in this sample may be carry-over from other donors' samples. The CDR3 runs from the conserved cysteine through the conserved F or W. D genes are given only for firm matches. The size of a clone is reported for some rows only, either as once, few or many, or as a class for expanded clones.

v_gene: TRBV12-3/TRBV12-4
j_gene: TRBJ1-2
d_gene: TRBD1
abundance: many
CDR3aa: CASSLRQGSGGYTF
CDR3nt: TGTGCCAGCAGCCTTAGACAGGGATCAGGGGGCTACACCTTC

v_gene: TRBV3-1
j_gene: TRBJ2-1
d_gene: NA
abundance: NA
CDR3aa: CASSQDPRFSYNEQFF
CDR3nt: TGTGCCAGCAGCCAAGATCCTAGATTCTCCTACAATGAGCAGTTCTTC

v_gene: TRBV7-8
j_gene: TRBJ1-6
d_gene: NA
abundance: many
CDR3aa: CASSLIPGEEAPLHF
CDR3nt: TGTGCCAGCAGCTTAATCCCAGGGGAAGAGGCACCCCTCCACTTT

v_gene: TRBV28
j_gene: TRBJ2-7
d_gene: NA
abundance: NA
CDR3aa: CASSPSSLRYEQYF
CDR3nt: TGTGCCAGCAGTCCCTCATCCCTACGCTACGAGCAGTACTTC

v_gene: TRBV6-2/TRBV6-3
j_gene: TRBJ1-5
d_gene: NA
abundance: NA
CDR3aa: CASSHDSSNQPQHF
CDR3nt: TGTGCCAGCAGCCACGACAGTAGCAATCAGCCCCAGCATTTT

v_gene: TRBV28
j_gene: TRBJ2-3
d_gene: NA
abundance: many
CDR3aa: CASSLFRDTQYF
CDR3nt: TGTGCCAGCAGCCTTTTTAGGGATACGCAGTATTTT

v_gene: TRBV6-2/TRBV6-3
j_gene: TRBJ2-5
d_gene: NA
abundance: few
CDR3aa: CASSMIRQGGETQYF
CDR3nt: TGTGCCAGCAGTATGATTCGGCAAGGAGGAGAGACCCAGTACTTC

v_gene: TRBV6-5
j_gene: TRBJ1-1
d_gene: NA
abundance: many
CDR3aa: CASSYFPRWGGEMNTEAFF
CDR3nt: TGTGCCAGCAGTTACTTCCCCCGATGGGGCGGTGAGATGAACACTGAAGCTTTCTTT

v_gene: TRBV10-3
j_gene: TRBJ2-3
d_gene: NA
abundance: few
CDR3aa: CAISVPDKDTDTQYF
CDR3nt: TGTGCCATCAGTGTACCGGACAAGGACACAGATACGCAGTATTTT

v_gene: TRBV7-8
j_gene: TRBJ1-3
d_gene: NA
abundance: many
CDR3aa: CASSWKGRGNTIYF
CDR3nt: TGTGCCAGCAGCTGGAAGGGGCGTGGAAACACCATATATTTT

v_gene: TRBV12-3/TRBV12-4
j_gene: TRBJ2-7
d_gene: NA
abundance: few
CDR3aa: CASSLLSGPTNGQYF
CDR3nt: TGTGCCAGCAGTTTACTTTCCGGGCCCACTAATGGGCAGTACTTC

v_gene: TRBV7-2
j_gene: TRBJ2-2
d_gene: TRBD2
abundance: many
CDR3aa: CASSLGLAPGELFF
CDR3nt: TGTGCCAGCAGCTTAGGACTAGCCCCCGGGGAGCTGTTTTTT

v_gene: TRBV29-1
j_gene: TRBJ2-3
d_gene: NA
abundance: few
CDR3aa: CSVEGRYF
CDR3nt: TGCAGCGTTGAAGGCCGGTATTTT

v_gene: TRBV11-2
j_gene: TRBJ2-7
d_gene: NA
abundance: many
CDR3aa: CASSLGGEWDEQYF
CDR3nt: TGTGCCAGCAGCTTAGGGGGAGAATGGGACGAGCAGTACTTC

v_gene: TRBV12-3/TRBV12-4
j_gene: TRBJ2-2
d_gene: TRBD1
abundance: few
CDR3aa: CASTGQAGELFF
CDR3nt: TGTGCCAGCACCGGACAGGCCGGGGAGCTGTTTTTT

v_gene: TRBV7-6
j_gene: TRBJ2-5
d_gene: TRBD2
abundance: many
CDR3aa: CASSSLAAGAGETQYF
CDR3nt: TGTGCCAGCAGCTCCCTAGCTGCGGGAGCGGGAGAGACCCAGTACTTC

v_gene: TRBV7-2
j_gene: TRBJ2-1
d_gene: NA
abundance: many
CDR3aa: CASSLAEGDRTLPDEQFF
CDR3nt: TGTGCCAGCAGCTTAGCGGAGGGGGACCGGACTCTCCCGGATGAGCAGTTCTTC

v_gene: TRBV28
j_gene: TRBJ1-2
d_gene: NA
abundance: many
CDR3aa: CANQKTGYGYTF
CDR3nt: TGTGCCAACCAAAAAACAGGGTATGGCTACACCTTC

v_gene: TRBV7-9
j_gene: TRBJ1-5
d_gene: TRBD1
abundance: NA
CDR3aa: CASSLQGGVNQPQHF
CDR3nt: TGTGCCAGCAGCTTACAGGGGGGGGTCAATCAGCCCCAGCATTTT

v_gene: TRBV7-2
j_gene: TRBJ2-3
d_gene: TRBD2
abundance: many
CDR3aa: CATGGRTQYF
CDR3nt: TGTGCCACGGGGGGACGTACGCAGTATTTT

v_gene: TRBV7-2
j_gene: TRBJ2-2
d_gene: NA
abundance: many
CDR3aa: CASSLVRGGELFF
CDR3nt: TGTGCCAGCAGCTTAGTAAGGGGAGGGGAGCTGTTTTTT

v_gene: TRBV20-1
j_gene: TRBJ2-3
d_gene: TRBD2
abundance: many
CDR3aa: CSAVLGGGGHADTQYF
CDR3nt: TGCAGTGCTGTGCTGGGTGGCGGGGGGCACGCAGATACGCAGTATTTT

v_gene: TRBV7-2
j_gene: TRBJ2-1
d_gene: NA
abundance: many
CDR3aa: CASTPNWGFDEQFF
CDR3nt: TGTGCCAGCACCCCCAACTGGGGCTTCGATGAGCAGTTCTTC

v_gene: TRBV7-2
j_gene: TRBJ1-2
d_gene: NA
abundance: NA
CDR3aa: CASSLMGIAGGYTF
CDR3nt: TGTGCCAGCAGCTTAATGGGGATAGCGGGCGGCTACACCTTC

v_gene: TRBV12-3/TRBV12-4
j_gene: TRBJ2-3
d_gene: NA
abundance: few
CDR3aa: CASRLGSIDTQYF
CDR3nt: TGTGCCAGCAGACTGGGCTCAATTGATACGCAGTATTTT

v_gene: TRBV20-1
j_gene: TRBJ2-7
d_gene: NA
abundance: NA
CDR3aa: CSASSGTAYEQYF
CDR3nt: TGCAGTGCTAGTTCCGGGACTGCCTACGAGCAGTACTTC

v_gene: TRBV7-8
j_gene: TRBJ2-3
d_gene: TRBD1
abundance: many
CDR3aa: CASSSQGNTQYF
CDR3nt: TGTGCCAGCAGCTCACAGGGGAATACGCAGTATTTT

v_gene: TRBV7-9
j_gene: TRBJ2-3
d_gene: TRBD1
abundance: many
CDR3aa: CAGASDRATDTQYF
CDR3nt: TGTGCCGGTGCTTCGGACAGGGCCACAGATACGCAGTATTTT

v_gene: TRBV7-8
j_gene: TRBJ2-7
d_gene: TRBD2
abundance: many
CDR3aa: CASSLEVAGEQYF
CDR3nt: TGTGCCAGCAGCTTAGAAGTAGCGGGGGAGCAGTACTTC

v_gene: TRBV7-2
j_gene: TRBJ2-1
d_gene: NA
abundance: many
CDR3aa: CASSFQTSSYNEQFF
CDR3nt: TGTGCCAGCAGCTTCCAGACTAGCTCCTACAATGAGCAGTTCTTC

v_gene: TRBV12-3/TRBV12-4
j_gene: TRBJ2-1
d_gene: TRBD1
abundance: few
CDR3aa: CASSSRDRLRGSYNEQFF
CDR3nt: TGTGCCAGCAGTTCCCGGGACAGGCTAAGGGGCTCCTACAATGAGCAGTTCTTC

v_gene: TRBV2
j_gene: TRBJ1-6
d_gene: NA
abundance: NA
CDR3aa: CASSGGSSYNSPLHF
CDR3nt: TGTGCCAGCAGTGGCGGGAGCTCCTATAATTCACCCCTCCACTTT

v_gene: TRBV12-3/TRBV12-4
j_gene: TRBJ2-3
d_gene: NA
abundance: NA
CDR3aa: CASRSSVGTQYF
CDR3nt: TGTGCCAGCAGGAGCTCGGTGGGTACGCAGTATTTT

v_gene: TRBV28
j_gene: TRBJ2-7
d_gene: TRBD2
abundance: NA
CDR3aa: CASPPPGLTSYEQYF
CDR3nt: TGTGCCAGCCCTCCCCCGGGACTAACATCCTACGAGCAGTACTTC

v_gene: TRBV6-6
j_gene: TRBJ1-6
d_gene: NA
abundance: NA
CDR3aa: CASSYSENSPLHF
CDR3nt: TGTGCCAGCAGTTACAGCGAAAATTCACCCCTCCACTTT

v_gene: TRBV7-9
j_gene: TRBJ2-5
d_gene: NA
abundance: few
CDR3aa: CASSLVGRTQETQYF
CDR3nt: TGTGCCAGCAGCTTAGTGGGACGGACACAAGAGACCCAGTACTTC

v_gene: TRBV28
j_gene: TRBJ2-4
d_gene: NA
abundance: once
CDR3aa: CASSPAPPGANIQYF
CDR3nt: TGTGCCAGCAGTCCCGCTCCCCCGGGGGCGAACATTCAGTACTTC

v_gene: TRBV18
j_gene: TRBJ2-1
d_gene: TRBD2
abundance: few
CDR3aa: CASSPGRTSGRALNEQFF
CDR3nt: TGTGCCAGCTCCCCTGGGCGGACTAGCGGGAGGGCCCTCAATGAGCAGTTCTTC

v_gene: TRBV10-3
j_gene: TRBJ2-2
d_gene: NA
abundance: many
CDR3aa: CAISGRLNSRTGELFF
CDR3nt: TGTGCCATCAGTGGTCGGTTAAACTCCCGAACCGGGGAGCTGTTTTTT

v_gene: TRBV29-1
j_gene: TRBJ2-7
d_gene: NA
abundance: NA
CDR3aa: CSIHSPHSYEQYF
CDR3nt: TGCAGCATCCACAGCCCACACTCCTACGAGCAGTACTTC

v_gene: TRBV11-2
j_gene: TRBJ2-2
d_gene: TRBD2
abundance: NA
CDR3aa: CATRVDSGRLYRDTGELFF
CDR3nt: TGTGCCACCAGGGTGGATAGCGGGCGCCTTTATAGGGACACCGGGGAGCTGTTTTTT

v_gene: TRBV4-2
j_gene: TRBJ1-2
d_gene: NA
abundance: NA
CDR3aa: CASRDNRGYGYTF
CDR3nt: TGTGCCAGCAGAGACAATCGGGGTTATGGCTACACCTTC

v_gene: TRBV5-1
j_gene: TRBJ1-2
d_gene: NA
abundance: NA
CDR3aa: CASSLVGRGHYGYTF
CDR3nt: TGCGCCAGCAGCTTGGTAGGCAGGGGCCACTATGGCTACACCTTC

v_gene: TRBV6-5
j_gene: TRBJ1-5
d_gene: NA
abundance: many
CDR3aa: CASSYTDSGISAQHF
CDR3nt: TGTGCCAGCAGTTACACAGACAGCGGAATATCGGCCCAGCATTTT

v_gene: TRBV7-2
j_gene: TRBJ1-1
d_gene: NA
abundance: many
CDR3aa: CASSSGPTGLNTEAFF
CDR3nt: TGTGCCAGCAGCTCCGGCCCTACAGGGTTGAACACTGAAGCTTTCTTT

v_gene: TRBV9
j_gene: TRBJ2-5
d_gene: TRBD2
abundance: few
CDR3aa: CASSVGSGRGETQYF
CDR3nt: TGTGCCAGCAGCGTAGGTAGCGGGAGAGGGGAGACCCAGTACTTC

v_gene: TRBV12-3/TRBV12-4
j_gene: TRBJ2-3
d_gene: NA
abundance: few
CDR3aa: CASSHHWLATDTQYF
CDR3nt: TGTGCCAGCAGCCACCATTGGCTAGCGACAGATACGCAGTATTTT

v_gene: TRBV2
j_gene: TRBJ2-1
d_gene: TRBD2
abundance: few
CDR3aa: CASGRGTSGQFF
CDR3nt: TGTGCCAGCGGGAGGGGTACCTCGGGACAGTTCTTC

v_gene: TRBV7-8
j_gene: TRBJ1-5
d_gene: NA
abundance: many
CDR3aa: CASSGGYSNQPQHF
CDR3nt: TGTGCCAGCAGCGGAGGGTATAGCAATCAGCCCCAGCATTTT

v_gene: TRBV19
j_gene: TRBJ1-1
d_gene: TRBD1
abundance: NA
CDR3aa: CATLDRAGAFF
CDR3nt: TGTGCCACCCTCGACAGGGCAGGAGCTTTCTTT